A selection of T cell receptor beta chains follows, all from one sample in a study of glioma-infiltrating T cells after dendritic cell vaccination. Sequencing was performed with immunoSEQ multiplex PCR; in TCRdb, only in-frame clones are kept and a portion is missing. The sample yields roughly 60,000 clones, roughly nine tenths seen once. Sample: blood, taken after dendritic cell vaccination. The receptors originated from a human donor with glioblastoma. CDR3s include the opening cysteine and the closing phenylalanine or tryptophan. Each record gives: V gene, J gene, D gene, clone size, CDR3 DNA, CDR3 protein. The D gene is left open where the match is weak. Clone size is not always given. Where it is, it says once, few, many or a class for expanded clones.

v_call: TRBV28; j_call: TRBJ1-4; d_call: .; clone_size: .; cdr3_nt: TGTGCCAGCAGTTTAATTGGAGTCAACGAAAAACTGTTTTTT; cdr3_aa: CASSLIGVNEKLFF
v_call: TRBV19; j_call: TRBJ2-2; d_call: TRBD1; clone_size: .; cdr3_nt: TGTGCCAGTCTCGAGGGTTACCGGGACAGGGGGCGTGTCGGGGAGCTGTTTTTT; cdr3_aa: CASLEGYRDRGRVGELFF
v_call: TRBV19; j_call: TRBJ2-7; d_call: TRBD1; clone_size: .; cdr3_nt: TGTGCCAGTAGGCCGGACAGGATGTACGAGCAGTACTTC; cdr3_aa: CASRPDRMYEQYF
v_call: TRBV7-7; j_call: TRBJ2-3; d_call: .; clone_size: .; cdr3_nt: TGTGCTAGCAGCTTAGCGGAGGGGCCCACAGATACGCAGTATTTT; cdr3_aa: CASSLAEGPTDTQYF
v_call: TRBV14; j_call: TRBJ1-4; d_call: .; clone_size: .; cdr3_nt: TGTGCCAGCAGCCAAGCGATAGCTGCAACTAATGAAAAACTGTTTTTT; cdr3_aa: CASSQAIAATNEKLFF
v_call: TRBV19; j_call: TRBJ1-6; d_call: TRBD1; clone_size: .; cdr3_nt: TGTGCCAGCCAGGGACAGGGCTCACCCCTCCACTTT; cdr3_aa: CASQGQGSPLHF
v_call: TRBV4-3; j_call: TRBJ2-5; d_call: TRBD2; clone_size: .; cdr3_nt: TGCGCCAGCAGCCCTAGTCCATCGGGACTAGCGGGCGAAGAGACCCAGTACTTC; cdr3_aa: CASSPSPSGLAGEETQYF
v_call: TRBV7-2; j_call: TRBJ1-5; d_call: TRBD1; clone_size: .; cdr3_nt: TGTGCCAGCACCACGGGACAGGGGGTTCAGCCCCAGCATTTT; cdr3_aa: CASTTGQGVQPQHF
v_call: TRBV11-3; j_call: TRBJ2-3; d_call: .; clone_size: .; cdr3_nt: TGTGCCAGCAGCCGTAGGACAGTTAGCACAGATACGCAGTATTTT; cdr3_aa: CASSRRTVSTDTQYF
v_call: TRBV5-7; j_call: TRBJ2-1; d_call: TRBD1; clone_size: .; cdr3_nt: TGTGCCAGCAGCCACGACAGGGTATCCCACAATGAGCAGTTCTTC; cdr3_aa: CASSHDRVSHNEQFF
v_call: TRBV18; j_call: TRBJ2-7; d_call: TRBD1; clone_size: .; cdr3_nt: TGTGCCAGCTCGCCGACAGGGAACTACGAGCAGTACTTC; cdr3_aa: CASSPTGNYEQYF
v_call: TRBV7-3; j_call: TRBJ2-2; d_call: TRBD1; clone_size: .; cdr3_nt: TGTGCCAGCAGTATCGACAGGGCCACCGGGGAGCTGTTTTTT; cdr3_aa: CASSIDRATGELFF
v_call: TRBV6-5; j_call: TRBJ2-5; d_call: .; clone_size: few; cdr3_nt: TGTGCCAGCTTGGTCGGGAGTAAAGAGACCCAGTACTTC; cdr3_aa: CASLVGSKETQYF
v_call: TRBV5-4; j_call: TRBJ2-5; d_call: TRBD1; clone_size: few; cdr3_nt: TGTGCCAGCAGCAACCGGGACAGGATAAGTCTACAAGAGACCCAGTACTTC; cdr3_aa: CASSNRDRISLQETQYF
v_call: TRBV19; j_call: TRBJ2-7; d_call: .; clone_size: .; cdr3_nt: TGTGCCAGTAGTCCTGACAGGCGCGAGCAGTACTTC; cdr3_aa: CASSPDRREQYF
v_call: TRBV19; j_call: TRBJ2-1; d_call: .; clone_size: .; cdr3_nt: TGTGCCAGTAGTATTTCGACTTACAATGAGCAGTTCTTC; cdr3_aa: CASSISTYNEQFF
v_call: TRBV5-1; j_call: TRBJ1-2; d_call: .; clone_size: .; cdr3_nt: TGCGCCAGCAGCCTTAAACAGGATGGCTACACCTTC; cdr3_aa: CASSLKQDGYTF
v_call: TRBV7-2; j_call: TRBJ1-2; d_call: .; clone_size: .; cdr3_nt: TGTGCCAGCAGCCTTGGGGTTAGGGGCGGATCTCGGGGCTACACCTTC; cdr3_aa: CASSLGVRGGSRGYTF
v_call: TRBV7-2; j_call: TRBJ1-3; d_call: TRBD1; clone_size: once; cdr3_nt: TGTGCCAGCAGCTTAGCCGCAGGGGGCTCTGGAAACACCATATATTTT; cdr3_aa: CASSLAAGGSGNTIYF
v_call: TRBV7-9; j_call: TRBJ1-6; d_call: .; clone_size: .; cdr3_nt: TGTGCCAGCAGCTTGGCGCCTGGGGGCCAATCACCCCTCCACTTT; cdr3_aa: CASSLAPGGQSPLHF
v_call: TRBV27; j_call: TRBJ2-2; d_call: TRBD2; clone_size: .; cdr3_nt: TGTGCCAGCAGTCGTTATGGCCGTGGACTAGCGGGATTGAACACCGGGGAGCTGTTTTTT; cdr3_aa: CASSRYGRGLAGLNTGELFF
v_call: TRBV5-5; j_call: TRBJ1-4; d_call: .; clone_size: .; cdr3_nt: TGTGCCAGCAGCGCCCGGGACAAGAATGAAAAACTGTTTTTT; cdr3_aa: CASSARDKNEKLFF
v_call: TRBV6-5; j_call: TRBJ1-2; d_call: .; clone_size: .; cdr3_nt: TGTGCCAGCAGTTACTCAGGGGGTGGTGGCTACACCTTC; cdr3_aa: CASSYSGGGGYTF